The following is a T cell receptor beta chain sequence with its context. This record belongs to a study of T cell responses to AZD1222 COVID-19 vaccine. Profiled with immunoSEQ multiplex PCR; TCRdb holds only in-frame clones, not every one. The sample consists of over 200,000 clones, roughly 94% of them appearing once. Germline-derived CDR1 and CDR2 are KGHSH and LQKENI. V was pared by 4 bases and J by 3 bases, with 7 bases between. CDR3 length: 12 residues. The V gene is TRBV18, the J gene TRBJ2-7, with a weak D call TRBD1 (5 bases). The sample was peripheral blood, taken 28 days after the second dose of the MenACWY control vaccine. This TCR came from an adult who received the MenACWY meningococcal vaccine as a control. The CDR3 DNA reads as TGTGCCAGCTCACAGACAGACTACGAGCAGTACTTC. Protein: CASSQTDYEQYF.